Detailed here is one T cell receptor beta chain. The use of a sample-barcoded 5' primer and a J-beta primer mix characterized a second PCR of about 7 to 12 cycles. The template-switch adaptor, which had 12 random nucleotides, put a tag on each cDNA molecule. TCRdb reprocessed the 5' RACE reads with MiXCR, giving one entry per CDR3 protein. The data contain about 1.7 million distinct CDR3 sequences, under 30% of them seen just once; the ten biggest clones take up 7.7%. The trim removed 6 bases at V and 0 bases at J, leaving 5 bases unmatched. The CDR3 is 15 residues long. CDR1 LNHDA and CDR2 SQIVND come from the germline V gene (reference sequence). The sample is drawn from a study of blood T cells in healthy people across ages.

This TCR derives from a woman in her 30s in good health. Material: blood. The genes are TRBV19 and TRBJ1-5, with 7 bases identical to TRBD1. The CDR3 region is CASRGTAHSNQPQHF. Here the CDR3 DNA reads TGTGCCAGTAGAGGGACAGCTCATAGCAATCAGCCCCAGCATTTT.